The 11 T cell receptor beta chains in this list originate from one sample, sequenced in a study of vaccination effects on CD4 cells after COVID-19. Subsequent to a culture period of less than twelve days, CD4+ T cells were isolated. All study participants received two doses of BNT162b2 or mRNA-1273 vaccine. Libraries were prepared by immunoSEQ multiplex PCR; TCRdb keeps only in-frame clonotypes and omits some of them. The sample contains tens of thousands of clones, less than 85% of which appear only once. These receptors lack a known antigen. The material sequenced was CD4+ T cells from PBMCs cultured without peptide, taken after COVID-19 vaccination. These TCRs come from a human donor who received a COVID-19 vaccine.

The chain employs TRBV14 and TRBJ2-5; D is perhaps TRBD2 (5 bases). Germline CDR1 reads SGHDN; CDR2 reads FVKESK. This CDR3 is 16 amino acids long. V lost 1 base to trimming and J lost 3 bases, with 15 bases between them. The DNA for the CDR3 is TGTGCCAGCAGCCAAGGCATCCGGGGTCGAGAAGAGACCCAGTACTTC. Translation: CASSQGIRGREETQYF.

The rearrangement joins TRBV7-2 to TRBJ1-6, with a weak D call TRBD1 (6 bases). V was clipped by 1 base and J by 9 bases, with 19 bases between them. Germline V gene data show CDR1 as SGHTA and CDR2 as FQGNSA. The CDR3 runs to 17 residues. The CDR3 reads CASSLVSGAGAGSPLHF. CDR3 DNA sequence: TGTGCCAGCAGCTTAGTGTCCGGGGCGGGGGCGGGTTCACCCCTCCACTTT.

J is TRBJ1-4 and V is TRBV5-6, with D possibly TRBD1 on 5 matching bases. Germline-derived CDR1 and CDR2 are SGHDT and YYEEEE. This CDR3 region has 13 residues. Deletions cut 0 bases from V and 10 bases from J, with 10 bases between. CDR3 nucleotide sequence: TGTGCCAGCAGCTTGGAGGGGCGGGGAAAACTGTTTTTT. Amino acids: CASSLEGRGKLFF. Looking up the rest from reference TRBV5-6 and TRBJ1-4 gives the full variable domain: DAGVTQSPTHLIKTRGQQVTLRCSPKSGHDTVSWYQQALGQGPQFIFQYYEEEERQRGNFPDRFSGHQFPNYSSELNVNALLLGDSALYLCASSLEGRGKLFFGSGTQLSVL.

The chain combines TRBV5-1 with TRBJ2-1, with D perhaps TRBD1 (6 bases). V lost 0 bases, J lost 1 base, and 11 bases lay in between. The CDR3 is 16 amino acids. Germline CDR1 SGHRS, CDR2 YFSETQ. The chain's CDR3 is CASSLVGAGSYNEQFF. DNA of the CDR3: TGCGCCAGCAGCTTGGTGGGGGCCGGATCCTACAATGAGCAGTTCTTC.

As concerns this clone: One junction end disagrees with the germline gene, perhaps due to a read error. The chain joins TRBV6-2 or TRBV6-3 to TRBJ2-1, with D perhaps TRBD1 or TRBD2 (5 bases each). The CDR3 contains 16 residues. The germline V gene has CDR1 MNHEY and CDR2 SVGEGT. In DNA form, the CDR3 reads TGTGCCAGCAGTCACTCAGGGACCCGCGGTTGGAATGAGCAGTTCTTC. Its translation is CASSHSGTRGWNEQFF.

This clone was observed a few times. In DNA form, the CDR3 reads TGTGCCAGCAGTTCCATCCCGTTGGGGGGATTTAATGAAAAACTGTTTTTT. It is translated as CASSSIPLGGFNEKLFF. The chain carries TRBV28 and TRBJ1-4, with D possibly being TRBD1 (5 bases). Germline-derived CDR1 and CDR2 are MDHEN and SYDVKM. CDR3 size: 17 residues. The germline V and J ends were trimmed by 4 bases and 4 bases, with 19 bases remaining between them.

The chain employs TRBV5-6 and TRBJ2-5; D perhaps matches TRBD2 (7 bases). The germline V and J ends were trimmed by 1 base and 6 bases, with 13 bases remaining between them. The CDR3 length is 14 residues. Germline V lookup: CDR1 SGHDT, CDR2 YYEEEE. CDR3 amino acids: CASSLQRGGKTQYF. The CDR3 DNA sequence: TGTGCCAGCAGCTTGCAAAGGGGGGGGAAGACCCAGTACTTC.

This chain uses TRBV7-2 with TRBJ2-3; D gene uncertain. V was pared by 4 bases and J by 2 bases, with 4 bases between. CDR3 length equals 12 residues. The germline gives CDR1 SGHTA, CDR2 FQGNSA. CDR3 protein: CASSSYTDTQYF. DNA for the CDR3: TGTGCCAGCAGCTCTTACACAGATACGCAGTATTTT.

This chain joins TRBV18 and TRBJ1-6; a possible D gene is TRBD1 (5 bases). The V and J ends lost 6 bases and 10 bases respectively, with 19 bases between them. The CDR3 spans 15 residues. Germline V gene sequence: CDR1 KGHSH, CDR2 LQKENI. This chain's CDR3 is CASSPSGTSLSPLHF. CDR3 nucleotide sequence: TGTGCCAGCTCTCCATCCGGGACGAGTTTATCACCCCTCCACTTT.

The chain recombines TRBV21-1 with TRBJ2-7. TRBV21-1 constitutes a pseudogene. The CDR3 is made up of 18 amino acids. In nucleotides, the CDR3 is TGTGCCAGCAGCAAAGGGTTACGGGCTTTTGGGCCGATGGGCGAGCAGTACGTC. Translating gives CASSKGLRAFGPMGEQYV.

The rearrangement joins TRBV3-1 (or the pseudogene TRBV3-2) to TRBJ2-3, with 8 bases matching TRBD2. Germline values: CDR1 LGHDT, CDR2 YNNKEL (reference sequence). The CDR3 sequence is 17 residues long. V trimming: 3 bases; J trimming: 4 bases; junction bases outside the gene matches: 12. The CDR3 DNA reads TGTGCCAGCAGCCATCCCTCGGAGTTCGGGGGGGCAGATACGCAGTATTTT. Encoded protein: CASSHPSEFGGADTQYF.